This T cell receptor (beta chain) was sequenced for a study of cytomegalovirus exposure and HLA in healthy donors (dated by TCRdb to about 2017). Concerning the study at large: An earlier analysis of approximately 600 of the donors reported 276 Gb of sequence data and around 110 million unique TCR beta sequences from about 179 million T cells. An early release covering roughly 600 HLA-typed donors comprised about 300 gigabases of sequencing data and around 86 million unique TCR sequences. Among the roughly 400 genotyped donors, approximately 81% belonged to the genetic ancestry cluster associated with self-reported Caucasian donors. The study aimed to test whether cataloging public T cell receptors could reveal signatures of past pathogen exposure. The T cell repertoires of under 700 subjects were profiled by immunosequencing and related to cytomegalovirus serostatus. A separate validation cohort of 100 to 150 different subjects was used in addition to the roughly 670-subject first cohort. To predict cytomegalovirus infection status, the study brought together high-throughput TCR immunosequencing, statistical association of individual TCRs with disease status, and machine learning. A later analysis re-examined previously published TCR beta repertoires from several hundred donors and added high-resolution HLA genotyping to investigate patterns of TCR occurrence. Rather than using new phenotypic data, the later analysis identified candidate immune exposures from TCR beta sequences and from how often those sequences occurred across donors. An earlier analysis of fewer than 700 of the donors applied high-throughput TCR beta sequencing to assess whether each TCR beta V gene segment acted as functional or pseudogenic. Donor age, sex, ethnicity and CMV serostatus were compiled together with the repertoire data. In a later genetic analysis, genome-wide SNP genotypes for 398 of the 666 donors were used, and that subset was treated as a discovery cohort. Every repertoire in the discovery cohort had been generated on one and the same sequencing platform. HLA typing covered class I and class II loci at four-digit resolution. The number of donors typed differed by locus, with roughly 629-640 for A, B, C, DRB1 and DQB1, roughly 520 for DQA1, 600 to 610 for DPA1, and some 470 for DPB1. Because of strong linkage in the cohort, a few DR-DQ haplotypes were treated as single units for association and clustering. Among 350 to 400 genotyped donors of the cohort, an average of approximately 230,000 unique TCR beta nucleotide sequences were sequenced per donor, roughly 18% of them non-productive.

CDR1 and CDR2 are drawn from the germline V gene (reference sequence): MNHEY, SMNVEV. Trimming takes 6 bases from V and 0 bases from J, and the germline ends sit 18 bases apart. From the cysteine up to the phenylalanine, the CDR3 has a length of 17 residues. This entry keeps only the CDR3 DNA: 51 bases, framed from base 1. The cohort comprised some 680 healthy bone marrow donors. At the time of sampling, all cohort members were nominally healthy, though unrecorded immune exposures were likely present. The donor tested CMV seropositive, placing the donor among the roughly 300 seropositive members of the cohort. Every donor gave a peripheral blood sample, and the peripheral blood mononuclear cells from that sample were used for TCR beta sequencing. Genomic DNA extraction from the blood cell samples was performed with the Qiagen DNeasy Blood Extraction Kit. With regard to this clone: What antigen it recognizes has not been identified. Base qualities are not provided; no much larger clone lies one nucleotide away.

Points the paper makes about the study in general: In a later analysis, most CMV-associated TCR beta chains were found to appear HLA-restricted, with HLA associations seemingly driven largely by CMV exposure. Specific HLA alleles were associated with roughly 16,000 TCR beta sequences at a false discovery rate of 0.05 in a later analysis. A total of roughly 160 TCR beta chains were listed by the study as associated with cytomegalovirus. A further reported finding was that TCR beta sequences accurately predicted the HLA-A and HLA-B alleles for most subjects in the first cohort. In a later analysis, several top co-occurrence clusters were reported to appear linked to parvovirus B19, influenza, CMV and Epstein-Barr virus. Most TCR sequences were observed very rarely across donors, whereas some public TCRs were present in many individuals. According to the authors, the approach could potentially be generalized to other disease states and immunological phenotypes. Linkage disequilibrium might explain the correlated functional status among segregating V segments, but an unknown experimental factor could not be excluded. The 87-base-pair reads could not distinguish some IMGT-functional V segments, including TRBV6-2 and TRBV6-3, so those segments were excluded. Strong co-occurrence of HLA alleles, especially DR and DQ, made assigning TCR associations to individual alleles difficult. Presence/absence analyses assumed roughly uniform sequencing depth across donors, an assumption that may not hold. A later analysis found that HLA-associated TCR beta chains were more clonally expanded and had lower generation probabilities than equally common non-associated chains. In a later genetic analysis, a missense DCLRE1C variant was associated with V-gene and J-gene trimming of TCR beta chains, and the association was replicated in an independent cohort. HLA typing was unavailable for some donors at each locus, so association tests used only the typed subset. A few of the identified cytomegalovirus-associated TCR beta chains were confirmed in vitro to be specific for cytomegalovirus antigens. Broadly in line with IMGT annotations, most TCR beta V segments showed up in productive rearrangements about 90% or about 30% of the time in an earlier analysis of approximately 600 of the donors. This cohort had only TCR beta chains sequenced, and the lack of alpha or paired-chain data limited which features could be detected. A later analysis found that TCR association rates varied across HLA loci, with DRB1 alleles showing the most associated TCRs and HLA-C alleles the fewest. The earlier analysis of 450 to 700 of the donors excluded 15 to 20 rarely observed V segments, including chromosome 9 orphons, because counts were too low. For the cohort, immune exposure information was limited to CMV serostatus. A cluster of highly shared sequence variants was judged likely to be a technical artifact of the sequencing pipeline. The classifier was reported to diagnose cytomegalovirus status with high specificity and sensitivity in both the original and validation cohorts. A later genetic analysis reported fewer N-insertions in productive TCRs among donors in an Asian-associated ancestry cluster than the roughly 700-donor mean.

The method behind the library was the immunoSEQ multiplex PCR assay. For the multiplex PCR, a mixture combining 60 forward primers for TCR Vbeta segments and 13 reverse primers for TCR Jbeta segments was used. The CDR3 region of rearranged TCR beta genes was amplified from genomic DNA by a multiplex PCR assay. Amplified TCR beta libraries were sequenced as 87-base-pair reads on the Illumina HiSeq System. As for the authors' bioinformatics: A later analysis tallied around 82 million unique TCR beta chains across the roughly 610 repertoires, and approximately 12 million of those chains were shared by two or more donors. Raw reads were error-corrected and collapsed into unique sequences with a nearest-neighbor algorithm that merged closely related sequences to remove PCR and sequencing errors. CDR3 sequences were aligned to IMGT reference sequences to assign V, D and J gene segments. Each retained sequence needed at least a six-nucleotide match to both a V gene segment and a J gene segment. Rearrangements were called productive when the CDR3 lacked stop codons and stayed in frame with V and J; all others were non-productive. Following IMGT convention, CDR3 was defined as the stretch from the second conserved V-encoded cysteine to the conserved J-encoded phenylalanine. The earlier analysis of about 610 of the donors excluded sequences that lacked an unambiguous match to a single V gene segment. In an earlier analysis of more than 500 of the donors, a V segment was called functional when productive rearrangements were above 56.7%, and segregating when the standard deviation between donors exceeded 5%. To diagnose cytomegalovirus status from the catalog of TCR beta chain sequences, a statistical classification framework was built. A later analysis assigned V and J genes by comparing TCR nucleotide sequences with IMGT/GENE-DB human TR gene sequences. In a later analysis, CDR3 sequences and most-parsimonious VDJ recombination scenarios were assigned using the TCRdist pipeline. A later analysis defined each TCR beta chain by its CDR3 amino acid sequence plus V-gene family, and excluded reads lacking a unique V-gene family. A later analysis removed 550 to 650 highly shared, low-generation-probability nucleotide sequences to deal with suspected cross-contamination and a sequencing artifact. For each public chain, a later analysis derived a clonal expansion index from normalized ranks of inferred template counts within each repertoire. Generation probabilities in a later analysis came from a VDJ recombination model fitted to out-of-frame rearrangements, and those results were checked against IGoR. In a later analysis, TCR-TCR, TCR-HLA and TCR-CMV co-occurrence was scored with hypergeometric tests, and a repertoire-size bias correction was applied to TCR pairs. To estimate false discovery rates, a later analysis permuted the HLA or CMV assignments 20 times. In a later analysis, co-occurring TCRs were grouped with DBSCAN, and TCRdist sequence similarity was added when clustering was performed within HLA-allele-positive subsets. Repertoires with fewer than 30,000 or more than 120,000 public chains, plus five repertoires with anomalous nucleotide sharing, were excluded from co-occurrence clustering. Held by TCRdb, this immuneACCESS table contains in-frame sequences only and omits some clones. Under half of the omission traces to an unresolved V gene where checked; the cause of the rest is unknown. The V and J calls and clone size were taken over from that table, and D and trimming were inferred from the DNA. The sample table holds 150,000 to 170,000 clones, of which over 75% were seen once. The top ten hold around 5.6% of the sample.

The source material was PBMCs. The chain was built from TRBV27 and TRBJ1-3; TRBD1 could be the D gene, as 5 bases match. This TCR came from a woman in her 40s in good health and CMV-seropositive. The nucleotide sequence is TGTGCCAGCAGGGAAGGTGCGGGGCATGACTCTGGAAACACCATATATTTT. It translates as CASREGAGHDSGNTIYF.